Below are 7 T cell receptor beta chains sequenced from a single sample in a study of cytomegalovirus exposure and HLA in healthy donors. A multiplex PCR was run with 60 Vbeta primers and 13 Jbeta primers. Sequenced by immunoSEQ multiplex PCR; TCRdb stores in-frame clones only, minus some. This sample carries some 200,000 clones, 75% to 80% of them seen once, and the ten largest clones take around 1.7%. The sequencing sample was made of PBMCs. The source of these receptors is a man in his late teens or twenties in good health and CMV-seronegative.

V and J are TRBV2 and TRBJ2-2; D is unclear. Germline-derived CDR1 and CDR2 are SNHLY and FYNNEI. Trimming took 2 bases from V and 5 from J, leaving 6 bases between them. This CDR3 is 13 amino acids long. The CDR3 reads CASSETVTGELFF. DNA of the CDR3: TGTGCCAGCAGTGAAACGGTGACCGGGGAGCTGTTTTTT.

This clone showed up just once. The rearrangement joins TRBV27 to TRBJ2-7, with D tentatively TRBD2 (6 bases). V was clipped by 5 bases and J by 0 bases, with 14 bases between them. The length of the CDR3 is 15 residues. The germline CDR1 and CDR2 sequences are MNHEY and SMNVEV (reference sequence). CDR3 region: CASSPGDWYSYEQYF. The CDR3 DNA follows: TGTGCCAGCAGTCCGGGGGACTGGTACTCCTACGAGCAGTACTTC.

The rearrangement links TRBV7-8 to TRBJ1-1; D call uncertain. V was pared by 3 bases and J by 4 bases, with 15 bases between. The CDR3 extends over 15 amino acids. From germline, CDR1 is SGHVS and CDR2 FQNEAQ. CDR3: CASSFSSEMSTEAFF. Written as DNA, the CDR3 is TGTGCCAGCAGCTTTTCATCCGAAATGAGCACTGAAGCTTTCTTT.

The J gene is TRBJ2-3, the V gene TRBV7-9; unclear D gene. Germline lookup yields CDR1 SEHNR and CDR2 FQNEAQ (reference sequence). The CDR3 contains 15 residues. Trimming cost V 1 base and J 0 bases, with 8 bases left between them. CDR3 in DNA: TGTGCCAGCAGCTTAGGATCCAGGAGCACAGATACGCAGTATTTT. It codes for CASSLGSRSTDTQYF.

The sample holds one count of this clone. The chain uses TRBV7-2 and TRBJ2-2; D not resolved. V was trimmed by 5 bases and J by 4 bases, leaving 11 bases between them. Germline-derived CDR1 and CDR2 are SGHTA and FQGNSA. The CDR3 is 14 residues long. The CDR3 sequence is CASSNGRVTGELFF. CDR3 DNA sequence: TGTGCCAGCAGCAACGGCCGGGTCACCGGGGAGCTGTTTTTT. The entire variable domain, with the rest obtained from reference TRBV7-2 and TRBJ2-2, is as follows: GAGVSQSPSNKVTEKGKDVELRCDPISGHTALYWYRQSLGQGLEFLIYFQGNSAPDKSGLPSDRFSAERTGGSVSTLTIQRTQQEDSAVYLCASSNGRVTGELFFGEGSRLTVL.

In DNA form, the CDR3 reads TGTGCCAGTAGTGCCGGGGACAGGGGAAGAGGTGAAAAACTGTTTTTT. Its translation is CASSAGDRGRGEKLFF. The chain recombines TRBV19 with TRBJ1-4; 10 bases fit TRBD1. Trimming removed 5 bases from V and 7 bases from J; junction bases left unmatched: 10. This CDR3 region has 16 residues. CDR1 is LNHDA and CDR2 is SQIVND in the germline V gene (reference sequence).

The V gene is TRBV7-2, the J gene TRBJ1-1, with D maybe TRBD1 (6 bases). Trimming took off 7 bases at V and 1 base at J, with 10 bases between the two ends. The CDR3 spans 13 residues. Germline values: CDR1 SGHTA, CDR2 FQGNSA. The CDR3 is CASTQGRNTEAFF. For the CDR3, the DNA is TGTGCCAGCACCCAGGGGCGGAACACTGAAGCTTTCTTT. Full variable domain (rest looked up from reference TRBV7-2 and TRBJ1-1): GAGVSQSPSNKVTEKGKDVELRCDPISGHTALYWYRQSLGQGLEFLIYFQGNSAPDKSGLPSDRFSAERTGGSVSTLTIQRTQQEDSAVYLCASTQGRNTEAFFGQGTRLTVV.